Here is one T cell receptor beta chain with its context. This clone was observed a handful of times. This clone's antigen is unknown. The record has no base qualities; no much larger clone is one base away. A total of 39 patients with non-small-cell lung cancer that had been surgically resected, each with specimens from both a primary tumor and a brain metastasis, made up the cohort. Tumor specimens were archival formalin-fixed, paraffin-embedded tissues. This sample is part of a study of brain metastases from non-small cell lung cancer (dated by TCRdb to between 2019 and 2020). Turning to the overall study: In non-small-cell lung cancer patients, the researchers characterized the immune microenvironment of brain metastases and primary tumors that had been resected as matched pairs. Broader findings and caveats from the paper: Compared with the matched primary tumors, T-cell clones appeared to be expanded in nearly 65% of brain metastases. TCR repertoires were found to be largely shared between paired brain metastases and primary tumors, although sparse T-cell densities were observed in the brain metastases. T-cell infiltration was lower in brain metastases than in primary tumors (P < 0.001).

The library came from the immunoSEQ multiplex PCR assay. T-cell receptor beta chain repertoire sequencing was carried out together with a 770-gene immune expression panel. Imported from immuneACCESS, the table was reduced by TCRdb to in-frame sequences with V and J called. These copies leave out some clones; in studies compared against another copy, an unresolved V gene accounts for under half, and the cause of the remainder is not known. Within this sample are 4,000 to 4,500 clones, with 87% of them counted one time only. The ten largest account for roughly 3.5% of the sample. At the junction V is shortened by 3 bases and J by 0 bases, with 15 bases in between. The germline V gene gives CDR1 as ENHRY and CDR2 as SYGVKD. Including cysteine and phenylalanine, the CDR3 has 16 amino acids. Solely the CDR3 DNA is kept, with 48 bases framed from the first base.

This TCR was recovered from a donor aged 40 or over with non-small cell lung cancer. The rearranged chain carries TRBV10-3 and TRBJ2-7, with TRBD2 perhaps the D gene, on 6 matching bases. The sample was primary lung tumor tissue. Reading the label with the study, this specimen's cell subset or site is: primary lung tumor paired with brain metastasis. Read as DNA, the sequence is TGTGCCATCAGTGACCCTAGGGGCGGGGTCTCCTACGAGCAGTACTTC. This is translated as CAISDPRGGVSYEQYF.